Shown below are 12 T cell receptor beta chains from a single sample sequenced in a study of T cell repertoires in cytomegalovirus infection. MiXCR, applied by TCRdb to the reads, yields one record per CDR3 protein. The table includes 310,000 or so distinct CDR3 sequences, around 10% detected once. The sequencing input was PBMCs. These receptors originate from a human donor in good health (CMV status not recorded). Some clones in this sample may be carry-over from other donors' samples.

This clonotype has ten or more counts. This sequence joins TRBV14 and TRBJ2-5; D call uncertain. CDR1 and CDR2 from the germline V gene are SGHDN and FVKESK. The germline V and J ends were trimmed by 0 bases and 1 base, with 9 bases remaining between them. CDR3 length: 15 residues. The CDR3: CASSQDFRPQETQYF. The CDR3 nucleotides read TGTGCCAGCAGCCAAGATTTTCGCCCCCAAGAGACCCAGTACTTC.

This clonotype was recorded at least ten times. The gene calls are TRBV11-2 and TRBJ2-3; D unclear. Germline CDR1 is SGHAT and CDR2 is FQNNGV. This CDR3 is 12 amino acids long. V lost 3 bases to trimming and J lost 4 bases, with 5 bases between them. This CDR3 reads CASSLIADTQYF. CDR3 DNA: TGTGCCAGCAGCTTGATAGCAGATACGCAGTATTTT.

This clonotype occurred many times. The chain couples TRBV28 to TRBJ1-5, with a tentative D call TRBD1 (6 bases). Germline V CDR1 and CDR2: MDHEN, SYDVKM. The CDR3 runs to 15 residues. V was shortened by 1 base and J by 9 bases, with 16 bases between the two germline ends. The chain's CDR3 is CASSLSLTGNGPQHF. Written as DNA, the CDR3 is TGTGCCAGCAGTTTATCCCTTACAGGGAATGGGCCCCAGCATTTT.

This clonotype was counted many times. The rearrangement links TRBV7-2 to TRBJ2-2; D may be TRBD2 (6 bases). The V end was cut by 0 bases, the J end by 0 bases, with 11 bases between. Per germline, CDR1 SGHTA and CDR2 FQGNSA. The CDR3 covers 17 residues. The CDR3 coding sequence is TGTGCCAGCAGCTTAGCGTTCGGGGGACCGAACACCGGGGAGCTGTTTTTT. It translates to CASSLAFGGPNTGELFF.

This clonotype was seen many times. The J gene is TRBJ2-2, the V gene TRBV18; no clear D gene. Trimming pared 1 base from V and 0 bases from J, leaving 6 bases between. CDR1 is KGHSH, CDR2 LQKENI, per germline. The CDR3 extends over 15 amino acids. The CDR3 is CASSPLTANTGELFF. CDR3 nucleotides: TGTGCCAGCTCACCACTGACCGCGAACACCGGGGAGCTGTTTTTT.

This clonotype occurred many times. This chain connects TRBV27 to TRBJ2-7; 11 positions match TRBD2. CDR3 length equals 15 residues. Germline V gene data show CDR1 as MNHEY and CDR2 as SMNVEV (reference sequence). The ends lost 5 bases at V and 3 bases at J; junction bases unmatched: 6. The CDR3 coding sequence is TGTGCCAGCAGTATACCGGGACTAGCGGTCTACGAGCAGTACTTC. Translating it yields CASSIPGLAVYEQYF.

In its sample, this clonotype was seen many times. The genes are TRBV6-2 or TRBV6-3 and TRBJ2-5, with unresolved D. The CDR3 has 13 residues. Germline CDR1 reads MNHEY; CDR2 reads SVGEGT. V lost 9 bases and J lost 3, with 14 bases in between. The CDR3 here is CASQTTNKETQYF. The CDR3 DNA sequence: TGTGCCAGTCAGACAACAAATAAAGAGACCCAGTACTTC.

This clonotype was seen many times. V usage is TRBV20-1 and J usage is TRBJ2-7, with 11 bases aligning to TRBD2. V shed 3 bases and J 3 bases; nucleotides not matched to a gene: 4. This CDR3 region has 14 residues. Germline CDR1 reads DFQATT; CDR2 reads SNEGSKA (reference sequence). CDR3 amino acids: CSARGGTSGYEQYF. DNA of the CDR3: TGCAGTGCTAGGGGTGGGACTAGCGGCTACGAGCAGTACTTC.

In its sample, this clonotype was seen many times. The chain carries TRBV29-1 and TRBJ2-1; TRBD2 aligns across 9 bases. Germline-derived CDR1 and CDR2 are SQVTM and ANQGSEA. After removal of 2 bases from V and 3 bases from J, the junction contained 8 bases not matched to a gene. The CDR3 is 16 amino acids. This CDR3 reads CSVELDGTSSYNEQFF. Here the CDR3 DNA reads TGCAGCGTTGAATTAGACGGGACTAGCAGCTACAATGAGCAGTTCTTC.

The rearrangement links TRBV19 to TRBJ1-1, with D perhaps TRBD1 (6 bases). V shed 3 bases and J shed 4 bases, with 12 bases lying between them. Per the germline V gene, CDR1 is LNHDA and CDR2 is SQIVND (reference sequence). The CDR3 is made up of 14 amino acids. The CDR3 DNA reads TGTGCCAGTAGTATCGGCACAGGGATCACTGAAGCTTTCTTT. Translated, it gives CASSIGTGITEAFF.

V and J are TRBV5-1 and TRBJ1-1, with TRBD1 as a possible D gene (6 bases). V lost 3 bases and J lost 3, with 15 bases in between. Germline loops: CDR1 SGHRS, CDR2 YFSETQ. The CDR3 is 15 residues long. As DNA, the CDR3 is TGCGCCAGCAGCTCACAGGGAAAACGGGACACTGAAGCTTTCTTT. This codes for CASSSQGKRDTEAFF.

The J gene is TRBJ2-2, the V gene TRBV29-1, with a tentative D call TRBD1 (5 bases). The V end lost 7 bases, the J end lost 2 bases, and 14 bases lay between the germline ends. Germline V gene data show CDR1 as SQVTM and CDR2 as ANQGSEA. The CDR3 spans 14 residues. CDR3 residues: CSGILTDNTGELFF. The CDR3 DNA is TGCAGCGGAATATTGACAGATAACACCGGGGAGCTGTTTTTT.